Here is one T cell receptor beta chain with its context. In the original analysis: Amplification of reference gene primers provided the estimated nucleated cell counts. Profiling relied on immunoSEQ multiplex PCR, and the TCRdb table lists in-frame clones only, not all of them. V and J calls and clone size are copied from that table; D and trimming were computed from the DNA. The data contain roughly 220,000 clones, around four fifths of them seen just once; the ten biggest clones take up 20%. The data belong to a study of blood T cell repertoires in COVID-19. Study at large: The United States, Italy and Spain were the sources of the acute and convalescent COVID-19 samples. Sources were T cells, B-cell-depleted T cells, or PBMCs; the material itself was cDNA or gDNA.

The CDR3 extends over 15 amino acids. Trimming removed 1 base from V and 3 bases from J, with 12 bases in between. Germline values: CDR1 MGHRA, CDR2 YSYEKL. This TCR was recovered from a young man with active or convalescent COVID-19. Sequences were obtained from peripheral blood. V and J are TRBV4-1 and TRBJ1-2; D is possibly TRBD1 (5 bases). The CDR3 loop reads CASSQVTLGDYGYTF. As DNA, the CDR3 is TGCGCCAGCAGCCAAGTCACCCTAGGGGACTATGGCTACACCTTC.